This passage covers 18 T cell receptor beta chains from one sample sequenced in a study of control samples from healthy donors and cancer patients. The data were produced by immunoSEQ multiplex PCR, yet TCRdb's version contains in-frame clones alone and is incomplete. Here the sample spans 130,000 or so clones, about 89% being singletons. The source material was blood. Receptor source: a man aged 18 to 29 in good health.

The genes are TRBV3-1 (or the pseudogene TRBV3-2) and TRBJ1-6; 7 bases match TRBD1. The CDR3 sequence is 15 residues long. The ends lost 4 bases at V and 9 bases at J; junction bases unmatched: 9. Germline loops: CDR1 LGHDT, CDR2 YNNKEL (reference sequence). The CDR3 DNA is TGTGCCAGCAGCCCGCTACAGGGGCCGTCTTCACCCCTCCACTTT. Protein: CASSPLQGPSSPLHF.

V is TRBV7-2 and J is TRBJ2-7, with 10 bases matching TRBD2. The CDR3 spans 16 residues. Germline lookup yields CDR1 SGHTA and CDR2 FQGNSA. After removal of 5 bases from V and 3 bases from J, the junction contained 10 bases not matched to a gene. CDR3 protein: CASSQIRASGGYEQYF. The CDR3, as DNA: TGTGCCAGCAGCCAAATTCGGGCTAGCGGGGGCTACGAGCAGTACTTC.

The rearrangement joins TRBV19 to TRBJ2-7; TRBD1 aligns across 8 bases. V trimming: 2 bases; J trimming: 4 bases; junction bases outside the gene matches: 4. The CDR3 loop spans 14 amino acids. Germline values: CDR1 LNHDA, CDR2 SQIVND (reference sequence). The CDR3 DNA sequence: TGTGCCAGTAGTATATACCAGGGGGCTTACGAGCAGTACTTC. Translated, it gives CASSIYQGAYEQYF.

The V call is TRBV30, the J call TRBJ2-7; D remains unclear. Trimming took 1 base from V and 3 from J, leaving 7 bases between them. The CDR3 runs 12 residues. The germline V gene has CDR1 GTSNPN and CDR2 SVGIG (reference sequence). Written as DNA, the CDR3 is TGTGCCTGGAGTGGAGAAAACTACGAGCAGTACTTC. Its translation is CAWSGENYEQYF.

The chain couples TRBV5-1 to TRBJ2-7; no definite D call. The CDR3 totals 13 residues. Trimming removed 0 bases at V and 3 bases at J, with 7 bases between. Germline assignment: CDR1 SGHRS and CDR2 YFSETQ. This chain's CDR3 is CASSLADDYEQYF. CDR3 sequence (DNA): TGCGCCAGCAGCTTGGCCGACGACTACGAGCAGTACTTC. Based on the CDR3 plus reference TRBV5-1 and TRBJ2-7, the full variable domain is KAGVTQTPRYLIKTRGQQVTLSCSPISGHRSVSWYQQTPGQGLQFLFEYFSETQRNKGNFPGRFSGRQFSNSRSEMNVSTLELGDSALYLCASSLADDYEQYFGPGTRLTVT.

The V call is TRBV19, the J call TRBJ1-1; unclear D gene. The CDR3 totals 14 residues. Germline CDR1 LNHDA, CDR2 SQIVND (reference sequence). V gave up 3 bases and J gave up 4 bases, with 12 bases separating them. Written as DNA, the CDR3 is TGTGCCAGTAGTATGGCGGCGAGAAGCACTGAAGCTTTCTTT. Amino acid sequence: CASSMAARSTEAFF.

V usage is TRBV19 and J usage is TRBJ1-2; no firm D call. With 5 bases removed from V and 5 bases from J, the gap between germline ends came to 18 bases. The CDR3 totals 15 residues. Germline values: CDR1 LNHDA, CDR2 SQIVND (reference sequence). The CDR3 sequence is CASSSGLTNWYGYTF. Here the CDR3 DNA reads TGTGCCAGTAGTTCTGGACTCACTAATTGGTATGGCTACACCTTC.

This rearrangement joins TRBV30 to TRBJ2-2, with a possible D match to TRBD1 (7 bases). The CDR3 runs 14 residues. The V end was cut by 6 bases, the J end by 5 bases, with 16 bases between. From germline, CDR1 is GTSNPN and CDR2 SVGIG (reference sequence). This chain's CDR3 is CACYGAGGTGELFF. The CDR3 coding sequence is TGTGCCTGCTATGGGGCAGGGGGGACCGGGGAGCTGTTTTTT.

The CDR3, as DNA: TGTGCCACAACGGACAGGGGGTACGGACAGCCCCAGCATTTT. Protein: CATTDRGYGQPQHF. The rearrangement joins TRBV19 to TRBJ1-5; TRBD1 matches 10 bases. V was pared by 10 bases and J by 7 bases, with 10 bases of the junction left unmatched. In germline, CDR1 is LNHDA, CDR2 SQIVND (reference sequence). The CDR3 runs 14 residues.

The V call is TRBV7-9, the J call TRBJ2-2; D may be TRBD2 (5 bases). Per germline, CDR1 SEHNR and CDR2 FQNEAQ (reference sequence). The CDR3 contains 14 residues. Trimming removed 2 bases at V and 1 base at J, with 5 bases between. DNA for the CDR3: TGTGCCAGCAGCTTACGGGGGAACACCGGGGAGCTGTTTTTT. It specifies CASSLRGNTGELFF.

The V gene is TRBV6-6, the J gene TRBJ2-1; the match to TRBD2 covers 8 bases. Germline lookup yields CDR1 MNHNY and CDR2 SVGAGI (reference sequence). The CDR3 sequence is 11 residues long. V was clipped by 10 bases and J by 4 bases; unmatched bases: 0. Written as DNA, the CDR3 is TGTGCCACGGGGGGGTACAATGAGCAGTTCTTC. It specifies CATGGYNEQFF.

This clone was seen only a few times. V and J are TRBV27 and TRBJ2-2; the D call may be TRBD1 or TRBD2 (7 bases each). Trimming shortened V by 6 bases and J by 7 bases, and 18 bases separated the two germline ends. The CDR3 length is 15 residues. Germline CDR1 reads MNHEY; CDR2 reads SMNVEV (reference sequence). This CDR3 reads CASRRGTAEIGELFF. The CDR3 nucleotides read TGTGCCAGCAGGCGGGGGACAGCGGAGATCGGGGAGCTGTTTTTT.

The chain couples TRBV4-2 to TRBJ2-3; D is perhaps TRBD2 (7 bases). V lost 4 bases, J lost 3 bases, and 17 bases lay in between. The CDR3 covers 16 residues. In germline, CDR1 is LGHNA, CDR2 YNFKEQ. The CDR3 loop is CASSLSVGGGTDTQYF. In DNA form, the CDR3 reads TGTGCCAGCAGCCTTTCGGTAGGGGGGGGGACAGATACGCAGTATTTT.

The chain employs TRBV23-1 and TRBJ2-7; the D call may be TRBD1 or TRBD2 (5 bases each). TRBV23-1 is labeled an ORF, and its function is uncertain. The CDR3 is 16 residues long. Trimming cost V 1 base and J 0 bases, with 13 bases left between them. The CDR3 sequence is CASSQYGAESSYEQYF. DNA of the CDR3: TGCGCCAGCAGTCAATACGGGGCAGAGAGCTCCTACGAGCAGTACTTC.

This clone has just one count. V is TRBV6-5 and J is TRBJ2-3; 8 positions agree with TRBD2. Germline CDR1 is MNHEY and CDR2 is SVGAGI. J lost 2 bases, V lost 4 bases, and 5 bases had no gene match. This CDR3 has 15 residues. The CDR3 sequence is CASSWRGANTDTQYF. In nucleotides, the CDR3 is TGTGCCAGCAGTTGGCGGGGGGCCAACACAGATACGCAGTATTTT.

The J gene is TRBJ2-3, the V gene TRBV5-8; unclear D gene. The CDR3 runs 12 residues. V was pared by 4 bases and J by 0 bases, with 3 bases between. The germline V gene encodes CDR1 SGHTS and CDR2 YDEGEE. CDR3: CASSRSTDTQYF. The CDR3 nucleotides are TGTGCCAGCAGCCGTAGCACAGATACGCAGTATTTT.

V usage is TRBV4-2 and J usage is TRBJ2-3; D is unclear. Trimming left V 4 bases short and J 2 bases short, with 13 bases between. Per the germline V gene, CDR1 is LGHNA and CDR2 is YNFKEQ. CDR3 length: 15 amino acids. CDR3 nucleotide sequence: TGTGCCAGCAGCCTCCTTACGGGCGACACAGATACGCAGTATTTT. Its protein product is CASSLLTGDTDTQYF.

The chain links TRBV12-3 or TRBV12-4 to TRBJ2-5; D gene ambiguous. V lost 3 bases, J lost 4 bases, and 6 bases lay in between. CDR3 length: 12 amino acids. The CDR3 sequence: CASSLEGETQYF. In DNA, the CDR3 is TGTGCCAGCAGTTTGGAAGGAGAGACCCAGTACTTC.